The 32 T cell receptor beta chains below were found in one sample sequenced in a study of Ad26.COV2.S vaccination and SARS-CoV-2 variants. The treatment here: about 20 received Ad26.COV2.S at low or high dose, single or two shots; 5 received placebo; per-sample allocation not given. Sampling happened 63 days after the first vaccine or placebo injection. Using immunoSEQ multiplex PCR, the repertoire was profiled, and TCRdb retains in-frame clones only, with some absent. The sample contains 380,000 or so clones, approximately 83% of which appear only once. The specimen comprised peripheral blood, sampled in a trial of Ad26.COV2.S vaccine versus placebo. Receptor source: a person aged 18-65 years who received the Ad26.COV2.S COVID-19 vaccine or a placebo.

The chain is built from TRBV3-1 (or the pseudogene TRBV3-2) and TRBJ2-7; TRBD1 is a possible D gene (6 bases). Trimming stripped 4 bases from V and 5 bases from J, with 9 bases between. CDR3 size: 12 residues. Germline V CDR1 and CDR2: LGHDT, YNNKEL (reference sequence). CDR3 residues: CASSPYRDEQYF. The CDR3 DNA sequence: TGTGCCAGCAGCCCGTACAGGGACGAGCAGTACTTC.

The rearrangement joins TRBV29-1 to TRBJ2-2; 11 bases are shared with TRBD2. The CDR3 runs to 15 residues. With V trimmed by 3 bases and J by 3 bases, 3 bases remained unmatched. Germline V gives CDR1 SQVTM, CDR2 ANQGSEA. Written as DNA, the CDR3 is TGCAGCGTTGAGGCTAGCGGGGGGTACACCGGGGAGCTGTTTTTT. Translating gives CSVEASGGYTGELFF.

CDR3: CASREDTGGYTEAFF. The CDR3 DNA is TGTGCCAGCAGGGAGGATACGGGGGGCTACACTGAAGCTTTCTTT. The chain links TRBV6-4 to TRBJ1-1; D is perhaps TRBD1 (6 bases). The CDR3 totals 15 residues. Trimming stripped 6 bases from V and 3 bases from J, with 17 bases between. Germline CDR1 and CDR2: MRHNA and SNTAGT.

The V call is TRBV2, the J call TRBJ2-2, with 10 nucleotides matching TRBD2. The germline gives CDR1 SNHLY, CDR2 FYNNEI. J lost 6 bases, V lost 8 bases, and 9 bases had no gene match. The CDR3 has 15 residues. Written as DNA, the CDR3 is TGTGCCAGCCGGACTAGCGGAGGTCTGGCCGGGGAGCTGTTTTTT. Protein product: CASRTSGGLAGELFF.

CDR3 sequence (DNA): TGTGCCAGCAGCCCGCCGGGACGGCACAATGAGCAGTTCTTC. Its translation: CASSPPGRHNEQFF. The chain joins TRBV7-2 to TRBJ2-1; the D call may be TRBD1 or TRBD2 (5 bases each). Trimming cost V 5 bases and J 5 bases, with 13 bases left between them. The CDR3 covers 14 residues. Germline V gene sequence: CDR1 SGHTA, CDR2 FQGNSA.

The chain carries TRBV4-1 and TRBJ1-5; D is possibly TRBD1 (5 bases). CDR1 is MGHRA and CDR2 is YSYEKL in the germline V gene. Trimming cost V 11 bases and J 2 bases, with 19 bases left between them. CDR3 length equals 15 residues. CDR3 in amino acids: CACEGRCLCNQPQHF. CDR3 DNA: TGCGCCTGCGAGGGGCGATGCCTTTGCAATCAGCCCCAGCATTTT.

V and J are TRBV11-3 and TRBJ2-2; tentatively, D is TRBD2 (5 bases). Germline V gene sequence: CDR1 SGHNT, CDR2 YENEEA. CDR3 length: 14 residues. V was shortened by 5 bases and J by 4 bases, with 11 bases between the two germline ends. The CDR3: CASSRRSLTGELFF. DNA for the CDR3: TGTGCCAGCAGCCGGAGGAGTCTCACCGGGGAGCTGTTTTTT.

The DNA for the CDR3 is TGCGCCAGCCGGAGCGGGAGGTCCTACAATGAGCAGTTCTTC. Its protein is CASRSGRSYNEQFF. The J gene is TRBJ2-1, the V gene TRBV5-1, with 9 positions matching TRBD2. After removal of 7 bases from V and 1 base from J, the junction contained 3 bases not matched to a gene. Per germline, CDR1 SGHRS and CDR2 YFSETQ. The CDR3 totals 14 residues.

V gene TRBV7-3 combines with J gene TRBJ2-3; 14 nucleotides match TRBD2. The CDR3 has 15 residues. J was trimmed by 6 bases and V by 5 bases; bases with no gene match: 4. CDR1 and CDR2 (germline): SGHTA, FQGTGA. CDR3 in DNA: TGTGCCAGCAGCCTGGGACTAGCGGGAGCTGATACGCAGTATTTT. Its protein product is CASSLGLAGADTQYF.

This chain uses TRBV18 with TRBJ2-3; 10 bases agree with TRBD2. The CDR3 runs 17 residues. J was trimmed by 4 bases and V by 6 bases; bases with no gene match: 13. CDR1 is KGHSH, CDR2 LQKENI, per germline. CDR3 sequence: CASSANRAGGPADTQYF. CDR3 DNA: TGTGCCAGCTCGGCCAACAGAGCGGGGGGGCCCGCAGATACGCAGTATTTT.

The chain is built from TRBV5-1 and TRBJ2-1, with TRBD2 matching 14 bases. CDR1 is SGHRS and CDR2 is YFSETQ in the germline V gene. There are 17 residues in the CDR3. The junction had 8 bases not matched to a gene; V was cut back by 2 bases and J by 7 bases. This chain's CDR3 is CASSFGLAGGRKNEQFF. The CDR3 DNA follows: TGCGCCAGCAGCTTCGGACTAGCGGGGGGTCGAAAGAATGAGCAGTTCTTC.

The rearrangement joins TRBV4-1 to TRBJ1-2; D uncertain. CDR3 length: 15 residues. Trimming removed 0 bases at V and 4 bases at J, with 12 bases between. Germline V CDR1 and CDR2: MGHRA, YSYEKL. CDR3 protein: CASSQDLGKGYGYTF. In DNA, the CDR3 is TGCGCCAGCAGCCAAGATCTAGGGAAGGGCTATGGCTACACCTTC.

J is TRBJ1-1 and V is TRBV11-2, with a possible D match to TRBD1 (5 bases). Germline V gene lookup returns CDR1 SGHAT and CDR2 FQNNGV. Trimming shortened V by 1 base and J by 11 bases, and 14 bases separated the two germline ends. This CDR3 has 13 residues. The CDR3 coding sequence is TGTGCCAGCAGCTTAGTGGGAGGGGTGTGGGCTTTCTTT. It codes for CASSLVGGVWAFF.

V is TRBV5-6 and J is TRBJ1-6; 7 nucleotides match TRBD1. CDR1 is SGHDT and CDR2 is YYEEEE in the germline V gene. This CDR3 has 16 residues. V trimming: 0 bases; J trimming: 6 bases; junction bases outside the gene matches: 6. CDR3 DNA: TGTGCCAGCAGCTTGGCGACGGGGACAGCTAATTCACCCCTCCACTTT. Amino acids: CASSLATGTANSPLHF.

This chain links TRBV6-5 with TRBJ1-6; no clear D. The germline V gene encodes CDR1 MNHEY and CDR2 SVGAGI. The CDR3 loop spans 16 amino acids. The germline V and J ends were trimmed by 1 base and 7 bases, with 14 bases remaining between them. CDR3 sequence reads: CASSYYGRRMNSPLHF. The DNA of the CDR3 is TGTGCCAGCAGTTACTACGGCAGACGTATGAATTCACCCCTCCACTTT.

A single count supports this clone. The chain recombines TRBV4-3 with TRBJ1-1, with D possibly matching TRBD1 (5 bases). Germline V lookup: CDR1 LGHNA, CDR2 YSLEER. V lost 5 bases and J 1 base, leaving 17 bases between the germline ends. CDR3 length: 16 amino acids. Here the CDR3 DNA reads TGCGCCAGCAGCGGGGGTTATGTACTGACGAACACTGAAGCTTTCTTT. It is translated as CASSGGYVLTNTEAFF.

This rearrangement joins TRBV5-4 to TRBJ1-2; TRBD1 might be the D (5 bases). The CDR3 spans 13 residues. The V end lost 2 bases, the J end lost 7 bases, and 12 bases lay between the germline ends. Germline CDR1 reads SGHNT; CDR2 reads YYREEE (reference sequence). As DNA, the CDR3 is TGTGCCAGCAGCTTTAGACAAACAGGTGGCTACACCTTC. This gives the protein CASSFRQTGGYTF.

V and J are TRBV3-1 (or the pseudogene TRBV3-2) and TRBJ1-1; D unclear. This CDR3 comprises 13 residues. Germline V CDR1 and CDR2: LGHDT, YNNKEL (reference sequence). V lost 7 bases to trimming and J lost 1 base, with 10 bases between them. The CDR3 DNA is TGTGCCAGCAAGAGGCCGGGGAACACTGAAGCTTTCTTT. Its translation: CASKRPGNTEAFF.

This CDR3 is CSVDLAGGRGEQFF. The CDR3 coding sequence is TGCAGCGTTGATCTAGCGGGAGGGCGGGGTGAGCAGTTCTTC. V and J are TRBV29-1 and TRBJ2-1, with TRBD2 matching over 12 bases. The V gene end was trimmed by 3 bases and the J gene end by 9 bases; junction bases not matched to a gene: 6. The CDR3 runs to 14 residues. Germline assignment: CDR1 SQVTM and CDR2 ANQGSEA.

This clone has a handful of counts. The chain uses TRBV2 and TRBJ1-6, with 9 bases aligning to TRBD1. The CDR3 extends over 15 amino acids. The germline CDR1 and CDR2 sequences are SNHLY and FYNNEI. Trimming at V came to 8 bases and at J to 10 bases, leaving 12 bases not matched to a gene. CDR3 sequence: CASQREGTGRSPLHF. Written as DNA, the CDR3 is TGTGCCAGCCAAAGGGAAGGGACAGGGAGATCACCCCTCCACTTT.

The CDR3 here is CASSVQGGNQPQHF. The CDR3 DNA reads as TGTGCCAGCAGCGTTCAGGGAGGCAATCAGCCCCAGCATTTT. The chain employs TRBV6-5 and TRBJ1-5, with D tentatively TRBD1 (5 bases). This CDR3 is built from 14 residues. The ends were cut back, 6 bases at V and 2 bases at J, with 11 bases in the middle. CDR1 MNHEY and CDR2 SVGAGI come from the germline V gene.

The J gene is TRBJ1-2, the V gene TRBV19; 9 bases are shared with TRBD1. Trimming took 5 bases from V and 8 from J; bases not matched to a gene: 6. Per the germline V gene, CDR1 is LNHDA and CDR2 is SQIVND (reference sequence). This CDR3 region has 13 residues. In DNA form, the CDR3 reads TGTGCCAGTAGTCCGGGACAGGGTGCGGGCTACACCTTC. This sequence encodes CASSPGQGAGYTF.

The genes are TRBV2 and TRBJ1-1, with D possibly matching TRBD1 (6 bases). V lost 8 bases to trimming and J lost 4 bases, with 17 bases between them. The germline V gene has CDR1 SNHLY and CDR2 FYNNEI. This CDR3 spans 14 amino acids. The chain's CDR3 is CASALGGVGTEAFF. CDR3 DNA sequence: TGTGCCAGCGCTCTAGGGGGGGTGGGCACTGAAGCTTTCTTT. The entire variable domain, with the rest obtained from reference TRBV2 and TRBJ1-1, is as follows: EPEVTQTPSHQVTQMGQEVILRCVPISNHLYFYWYRQILGQKVEFLVSFYNNEISEKSEIFDDQFSVERPDGSNFTLKIRSTKLEDSAMYFCASALGGVGTEAFFGQGTRLTVV.

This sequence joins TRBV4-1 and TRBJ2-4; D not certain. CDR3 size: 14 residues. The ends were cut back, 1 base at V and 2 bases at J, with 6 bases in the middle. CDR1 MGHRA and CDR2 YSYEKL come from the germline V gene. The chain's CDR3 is CASSQASPKNIQYF. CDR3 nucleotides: TGCGCCAGCAGCCAAGCTAGTCCCAAAAACATTCAGTACTTC.

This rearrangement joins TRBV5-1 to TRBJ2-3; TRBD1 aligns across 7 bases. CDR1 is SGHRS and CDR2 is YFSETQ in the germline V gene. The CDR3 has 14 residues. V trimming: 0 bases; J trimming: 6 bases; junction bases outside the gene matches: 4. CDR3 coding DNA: TGCGCCAGCAGCTTGGGACAGGGAATGGATACGCAGTATTTT. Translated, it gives CASSLGQGMDTQYF.

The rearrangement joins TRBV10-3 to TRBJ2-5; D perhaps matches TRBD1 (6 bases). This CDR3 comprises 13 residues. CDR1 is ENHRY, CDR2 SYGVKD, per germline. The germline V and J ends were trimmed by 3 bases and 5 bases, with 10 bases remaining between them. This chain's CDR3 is CAISEGQGETQYF. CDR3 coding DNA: TGTGCCATCAGTGAAGGGCAGGGGGAGACCCAGTACTTC.

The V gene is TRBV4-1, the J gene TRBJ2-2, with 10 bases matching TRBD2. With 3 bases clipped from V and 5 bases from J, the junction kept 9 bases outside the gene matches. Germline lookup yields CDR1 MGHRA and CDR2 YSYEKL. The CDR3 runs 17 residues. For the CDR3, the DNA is TGCGCCAGCAGCCAGAGCGGGAGGGCCGAATGGACCGGGGAGCTGTTTTTT. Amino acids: CASSQSGRAEWTGELFF.

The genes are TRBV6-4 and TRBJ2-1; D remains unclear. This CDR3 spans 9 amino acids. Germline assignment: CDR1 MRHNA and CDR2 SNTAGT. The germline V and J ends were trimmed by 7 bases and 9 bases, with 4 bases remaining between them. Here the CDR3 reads CASKGEQFF. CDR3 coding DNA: TGTGCCAGCAAGGGTGAGCAGTTCTTC.

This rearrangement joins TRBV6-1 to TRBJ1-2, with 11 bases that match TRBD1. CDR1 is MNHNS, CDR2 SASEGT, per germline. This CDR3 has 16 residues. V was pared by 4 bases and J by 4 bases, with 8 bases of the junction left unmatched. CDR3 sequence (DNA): TGTGCCAGCAGTGCCCCTGGGACAGGGGGGGGCTATGGCTACACCTTC. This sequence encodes CASSAPGTGGGYGYTF.

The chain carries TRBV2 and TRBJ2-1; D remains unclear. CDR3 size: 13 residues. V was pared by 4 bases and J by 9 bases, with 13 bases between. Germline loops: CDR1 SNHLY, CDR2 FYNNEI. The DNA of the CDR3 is TGTGCCAGCAGTGTCTGGACGGAGAGTGAGCAGTTCTTC. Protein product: CASSVWTESEQFF.

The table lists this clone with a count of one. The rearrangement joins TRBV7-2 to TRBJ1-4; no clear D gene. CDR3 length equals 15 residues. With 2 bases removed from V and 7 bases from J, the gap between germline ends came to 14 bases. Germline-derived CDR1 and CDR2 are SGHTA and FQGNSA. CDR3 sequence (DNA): TGTGCCAGCAGCTTATCGGCCGGATTGGGTGAAAAACTGTTTTTT. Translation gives CASSLSAGLGEKLFF.

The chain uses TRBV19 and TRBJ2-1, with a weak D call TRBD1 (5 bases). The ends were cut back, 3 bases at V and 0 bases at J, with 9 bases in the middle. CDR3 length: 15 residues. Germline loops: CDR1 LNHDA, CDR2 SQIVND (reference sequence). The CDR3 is CASSIGASSYNEQFF. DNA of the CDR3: TGTGCCAGTAGTATTGGGGCTAGCTCCTACAATGAGCAGTTCTTC. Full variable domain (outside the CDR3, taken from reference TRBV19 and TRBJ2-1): DGGITQSPKYLFRKEGQNVTLSCEQNLNHDAMYWYRQDPGQGLRLIYYSQIVNDFQKGDIAEGYSVSREKKESFPLTVTSAQKNPTAFYLCASSIGASSYNEQFFGPGTRLTVL.